This T cell receptor (beta chain) was observed in a study of control samples from healthy donors and cancer patients. Germline-derived CDR1 and CDR2 are SGHRS and YFSETQ. The CDR3 has 16 residues. The V and J ends lost 0 bases and 7 bases, in that order; junction bases with no gene match: 9. Profiled with immunoSEQ multiplex PCR; TCRdb holds only in-frame clones, not every one. The data contain about 98,000 clones, around 82% of them seen just once; the ten biggest clones take up roughly 2%. The source material was blood. The chain carries TRBV5-1 and TRBJ2-1, with 8 bases identical to TRBD1. The clonotype comes from a man in his fifties or sixties in good health. CDR3 in amino acids: CASSLGRQGFVNEQFF. CDR3 nucleotide sequence: TGCGCCAGCAGCTTGGGTAGACAGGGGTTCGTAAATGAGCAGTTCTTC.